Listed below are T cell receptor beta chains from one sample, sequenced in a study of T-cell memory formation after mild COVID-19. TCRdb called the 5' RACE reads again in MiXCR, with one record for every CDR3 protein. The profile shows roughly 450,000 distinct CDR3 sequences, 15% to 20% of them singletons. Sequenced: PBMCs or a T cell subset sorted from them (not recorded which). Source of these receptors: an adult woman who had mild COVID-19 (a few samples of this study predate the infection). Cell type and time point are not known. The CDR3 runs from the conserved cysteine through the conserved F or W. D genes are given only for firm matches. Clone size, where shown, is once, few, many, or a class for clones that have expanded.

TGCGCCAGCAGCCCTTCGGCACTAGGCTCCTACGAGCAGTACTTC | CASSPSALGSYEQYF | TRBJ2-7 | TRBV5-1 | . | few
TGCGCCAGCAGCTTGTCGTCTAGCGGGGGCTACAATGAGCAGTTCTTC | CASSLSSSGGYNEQFF | TRBJ2-1 | TRBV5-1 | TRBD2 | many
TGTGCCAGCAGCCGCCCGGGACTAGCGGGAGGGTACGAGCAGTACTTC | CASSRPGLAGGYEQYF | TRBJ2-7 | TRBV4-2 | TRBD2 | .
TGTGCCAGCAGTTCACAGTTACAGCCCCAGCATTTT | CASSSQLQPQHF | TRBJ1-5 | TRBV6-6 | . | .
TGTGCCAGCAGTTTAGGGGGCAGGCCTAACTATGGCTACACCTTC | CASSLGGRPNYGYTF | TRBJ1-2 | TRBV12-3/TRBV12-4 | . | few
TGCAGTGCCGGGGGGCCCCGGGCAGATACGCAGTATTTT | CSAGGPRADTQYF | TRBJ2-3 | TRBV20-1 | . | few
TGCGCCAGCAGCCCCCAACTAGCTACCGGCGAGCAGTACTTC | CASSPQLATGEQYF | TRBJ2-7 | TRBV5-1 | . | .
TGTGCCAGCTCAGGGACCCAGAACACTGAAGCTTTCTTT | CASSGTQNTEAFF | TRBJ1-1 | TRBV18 | . | many
TGTGCCAGCAGCTTATTGTCGGGCGAGGCCTACGAGCAGTACTTC | CASSLLSGEAYEQYF | TRBJ2-7 | TRBV7-9 | . | few
TGTGCCAGCAGCTTTTGGGTCGCGAGGGGCGGGTCACCCCTCCACTTT | CASSFWVARGGSPLHF | TRBJ1-6 | TRBV5-6 | . | .
TGTGCCAGCAGCCAAGAAAGGGCCAGGGGGCCGTACAATGAGCAGTTCTTC | CASSQERARGPYNEQFF | TRBJ2-1 | TRBV3-1 | TRBD1 | .
TGTGCCAGCAGTGACGTGGCCCCTAATGAAAAACTGTTTTTT | CASSDVAPNEKLFF | TRBJ1-4 | TRBV7-6 | . | .
TGTGCCAGCAGTACCAATCCGGGAGGGTTTGAGCAGTACTTC | CASSTNPGGFEQYF | TRBJ2-7 | TRBV6-1 | TRBD2 | many
TGCAGTGCTAGAGATCAACAGGGGTATCGTGGCTACACCTTC | CSARDQQGYRGYTF | TRBJ1-2 | TRBV20-1 | TRBD1 | few
TGCGCCAGCAGCCAAGTATATTACAACGCTGAAGCTTTCTTT | CASSQVYYNAEAFF | TRBJ1-1 | TRBV4-3 | . | few
TGTGCCAGCAGGAACGGACATAGATTCACAGATACGCAGTATTTT | CASRNGHRFTDTQYF | TRBJ2-3 | TRBV11-2 | . | few
TGCGCCAGCAGCCAAGATTGGGGAACAGATACGCAGTATTTT | CASSQDWGTDTQYF | TRBJ2-3 | TRBV4-3 | . | few
TGTGCCAGCGCGACAGGAGTAGCGATCTACGAGCAGTACTTC | CASATGVAIYEQYF | TRBJ2-7 | TRBV11-2 | . | many
TGTGCCAGCAGCCCGGGCACCAGTCAGCCCCAGCATTTT | CASSPGTSQPQHF | TRBJ1-5 | TRBV5-4 | . | few
TGTGCCAGCAGTTACGGGACAGCGTTCTATGGCTACACCTTC | CASSYGTAFYGYTF | TRBJ1-2 | TRBV6-2/TRBV6-3 | TRBD1 | few
TGTGCCAGCAGTTCGGGCGGTCGGCAAGAGACCCAGTACTTC | CASSSGGRQETQYF | TRBJ2-5 | TRBV28 | . | few
TGTGCCATCAGTGAGTGGTCAGGCCGGGATTCACCCCTCCACTTT | CAISEWSGRDSPLHF | TRBJ1-6 | TRBV10-3 | . | few
TGTGCCAGCAGCTCGACAGGGGATGCTGAAGCTTTCTTT | CASSSTGDAEAFF | TRBJ1-1 | TRBV13 | TRBD1 | few
TGTGCCTGGCGCCGGACAGGAACCTACGAGCAGTACTTC | CAWRRTGTYEQYF | TRBJ2-7 | TRBV30 | TRBD1 | few
TGTGCCAGCAGCTCCGGGATTTCCCATGAGCAGTTCTTC | CASSSGISHEQFF | TRBJ2-1 | TRBV7-2 | . | few
TGCGCCAGCAGCTTGGGGGTCAGGGGAAATCAGCCCCAGCATTTT | CASSLGVRGNQPQHF | TRBJ1-5 | TRBV5-1 | . | few
TGTGCCAGCAGCACTCGGAGCTCCTACGAGCAGTACTTC | CASSTRSSYEQYF | TRBJ2-7 | TRBV4-2 | . | few
TGCGCCAGCAGCTTGACTGCTCCCCCCCGCCACGAGCAGTACTTC | CASSLTAPPRHEQYF | TRBJ2-7 | TRBV5-1 | . | .
TGTGCCAGCAGTTCTCCCCAGGGACAGGGAGGGGAAAAACTGTTTTTT | CASSSPQGQGGEKLFF | TRBJ1-4 | TRBV6-1 | TRBD1 | few
TGTGCCAGCAGTTCGCGGGGGGGAGGCAATCAGCCCCAGCATTTT | CASSSRGGGNQPQHF | TRBJ1-5 | TRBV12-3/TRBV12-4 | . | few
TGTGCCAGCAGCAACCGGGACAGGGTACGGGAGACCCAGTACTTC | CASSNRDRVRETQYF | TRBJ2-5 | TRBV9 | TRBD1 | few
TGTGCCAGCAGCTTCCCCCTGTCTCCGTACAATGAGCAGTTCTTC | CASSFPLSPYNEQFF | TRBJ2-1 | TRBV7-6 | . | once
TGTGCCAGCAGCCCTGAAATGACTAGTTTCCCTGGCGCCGGGGAGCTGTTTTTT | CASSPEMTSFPGAGELFF | TRBJ2-2 | TRBV5-8 | . | .
TGCGCCAGCAGCCAAGAAGGCGGCAGCTCCTATAATTCACCCCTCCACTTT | CASSQEGGSSYNSPLHF | TRBJ1-6 | TRBV4-1 | . | few
TGTGCCAGCAGCCAAGTATCCGGCCACACAGATACGCAGTATTTT | CASSQVSGHTDTQYF | TRBJ2-3 | TRBV4-2 | . | few
TGTGCCATCTCTCCCAGGGGAAACCAAGAGACCCAGTACTTC | CAISPRGNQETQYF | TRBJ2-5 | TRBV6-1 | . | .
TGTGCCAGCAGCTTAGTGGGAAAGAGGGATACGCAGTATTTT | CASSLVGKRDTQYF | TRBJ2-3 | TRBV7-3 | . | few
TGTGCCAGCAGTCGTTGGAGTGGCGATGAGCAGTTCTTC | CASSRWSGDEQFF | TRBJ2-1 | TRBV11-3 | . | .
TGTGCCAGCAGCCAAGATCAGCGGCAGGCGAATGGCTACACCTTC | CASSQDQRQANGYTF | TRBJ1-2 | TRBV4-2 | . | .
TGTGCCAGCAGCTTACATCCTCAGGGTAGCGAGCAGTACTTC | CASSLHPQGSEQYF | TRBJ2-7 | TRBV11-2 | . | few
TGTGCCAGCAGCGCGAACAGGGAAGGACAAGGCTACACCTTC | CASSANREGQGYTF | TRBJ1-2 | TRBV7-2 | . | .
TGTGCCAGCAGTTTAGTCGGCAGGGTGGGTGAAAAACTGTTTTTT | CASSLVGRVGEKLFF | TRBJ1-4 | TRBV12-3/TRBV12-4 | . | few
TGTGCCACCAGTGAAACGAGCGGGAGAAAGACCCAGTACTTC | CATSETSGRKTQYF | TRBJ2-5 | TRBV24-1 | TRBD2 | .
TGTGCCAGCAGCCCCGCCTGGGGCCTCAGCCACAATGAGCAGTTCTTC | CASSPAWGLSHNEQFF | TRBJ2-1 | TRBV5-8 | . | .
TGTGCCACCAAAGGGCTAGCGGGAGACTTCTCCTACGAGCAGTACTTC | CATKGLAGDFSYEQYF | TRBJ2-7 | TRBV24-1 | TRBD2 | .
TGTGCCAGCAGCCCGACAATGGACACTGAAGCTTTCTTT | CASSPTMDTEAFF | TRBJ1-1 | TRBV12-3/TRBV12-4 | . | .
TGTGCCAGCAGTTTTGTGCTTCCCTCAAGCACAGATACGCAGTATTTT | CASSFVLPSSTDTQYF | TRBJ2-3 | TRBV12-3/TRBV12-4 | . | .
TGCGCCAGCAGCTCGGGACTAGCGGGAAGTTACGAGCAGTACTTC | CASSSGLAGSYEQYF | TRBJ2-7 | TRBV5-1 | TRBD2 | .
TGTGCCATCATAGGCAGCTTGAACACTGAAGCTTTCTTT | CAIIGSLNTEAFF | TRBJ1-1 | TRBV10-3 | . | .
TGTGCCAGCAGCGCCGCCGGCACAGATACGCAGTATTTT | CASSAAGTDTQYF | TRBJ2-3 | TRBV6-5 | . | many
TGTGCCAGCAGCCCCGCTGTCGGGGGGCCAACTAATGAAAAACTGTTTTTT | CASSPAVGGPTNEKLFF | TRBJ1-4 | TRBV7-9 | . | .